The source of this TCR beta chain is a study of blood T cell repertoires in COVID-19. TCRdb's copy holds only in-frame clones and misses some; the assay was immunoSEQ multiplex PCR. The sample lists some 200,000 clones, around 80% occurring once. From germline, CDR1 is LGHDT and CDR2 YNNKEL (reference sequence). CDR3 length: 15 amino acids. V lost 4 bases and J lost 3; bases outside the gene matches: 7. This chain connects TRBV3-1 (or the pseudogene TRBV3-2) to TRBJ2-3, with 7 bases matching TRBD1. This receptor was identified in a man aged 45-60 years with active or convalescent COVID-19. The sample consisted of peripheral blood. CDR3 bases: TGTGCCAGCAGCCCTAGGGGGCACGGGACAGATACGCAGTATTTT. It is translated as CASSPRGHGTDTQYF.